These 18 T cell receptor beta chains originate from one sample sequenced in a study of T cell responses to AZD1222 COVID-19 vaccine (dated by TCRdb to 2020 to 2022). What this sample's time point label stands for: baseline before first vaccination. Libraries were built with the immunoSEQ multiplex PCR assay. Drawn from immuneACCESS, this table holds only the in-frame rearrangements with V and J called that TCRdb kept. Clones are partly lost; checked studies trace under half to an unresolved V gene and leave the rest unexplained. Recorded for this sample are around 80,000 clones; around 86% of them occurred a single time. The ten largest make up about 8.7% of the sample. The source material was peripheral blood, sampled on day 0 of AZD1222 vaccination. Receptors were obtained from an adult in good health.

The chain employs TRBV2 and TRBJ1-3; unclear D gene. CDR1 is SNHLY, CDR2 FYNNEI, per germline. The V end was cut by 7 bases, the J end by 0 bases, with 16 bases between. There are 16 residues in the CDR3. As DNA, the CDR3 is TGTGCCAGCATTCTTGCCTTCACCCACTCTGGAAACACCATATATTTT. Residues: CASILAFTHSGNTIYF.

The CDR3 DNA sequence: TGTGCCAGCAGCTCAGGGATTGGCTACACCTTC. Protein: CASSSGIGYTF. The rearrangement links TRBV7-3 to TRBJ1-2, with D maybe TRBD1 (5 bases). The CDR3 is made up of 11 amino acids. Germline values: CDR1 SGHTA, CDR2 FQGTGA. The V gene lost 4 bases and the J gene lost 7 bases, with 7 bases spanning the gap.

This clone was observed once. This chain uses TRBV5-5 with TRBJ2-5; a weak D match, TRBD1 (6 bases). This CDR3 comprises 15 residues. V shed 1 base and J shed 3 bases, with 13 bases lying between them. Per the germline V gene, CDR1 is SGHKS and CDR2 is YYEKEE (reference sequence). CDR3 residues: CASSLSWNREETQYF. CDR3 sequence (DNA): TGTGCCAGCAGCTTGAGTTGGAACAGGGAAGAGACCCAGTACTTC. Based on the CDR3 plus reference TRBV5-5 and TRBJ2-5, the full variable domain is DAGVTQSPTHLIKTRGQQVTLRCSPISGHKSVSWYQQVLGQGPQFIFQYYEKEERGRGNFPDRFSARQFPNYSSELNVNALLLGDSALYLCASSLSWNREETQYFGPGTRLLVL.

V and J are TRBV5-4 and TRBJ2-3, with 9 bases fitting TRBD2. Germline CDR1 is SGHNT and CDR2 is YYREEE (reference sequence). With 4 bases clipped from V and 3 bases from J, the junction kept 6 bases outside the gene matches. This CDR3 spans 15 amino acids. The CDR3 reads CASSALAGATDTQYF. In nucleotides, the CDR3 is TGTGCCAGCAGCGCCTTAGCGGGGGCTACAGATACGCAGTATTTT.

This clone was seen only a few times. The chain is built from TRBV7-2 and TRBJ1-4; 7 bases match TRBD1. This CDR3 region has 16 residues. Germline CDR1 is SGHTA and CDR2 is FQGNSA. With 5 bases clipped from V and 5 bases from J, the junction kept 11 bases outside the gene matches. CDR3 sequence: CASSPVWTGANEKLFF. The CDR3 DNA follows: TGTGCCAGCAGCCCCGTTTGGACAGGAGCCAATGAAAAACTGTTTTTT. The variable domain in full, completed from reference TRBV7-2 and TRBJ1-4, reads GAGVSQSPSNKVTEKGKDVELRCDPISGHTALYWYRQSLGQGLEFLIYFQGNSAPDKSGLPSDRFSAERTGGSVSTLTIQRTQQEDSAVYLCASSPVWTGANEKLFFGSGTQLSVL.

The J gene is TRBJ2-1, the V gene TRBV30; TRBD1 aligns across 9 bases. This CDR3 is built from 15 residues. Per germline, CDR1 GTSNPN and CDR2 SVGIG (reference sequence). With V trimmed by 0 bases and J by 2 bases, 2 bases remained unmatched. DNA for the CDR3: TGTGCCTGGAGTGTACGACAGGGGGCCTACAATGAGCAGTTCTTC. Amino acid sequence: CAWSVRQGAYNEQFF.

V is TRBV30 and J is TRBJ1-2; D might be TRBD1 (5 bases). V lost 0 bases and J lost 6, with 17 bases in between. Germline loops: CDR1 GTSNPN, CDR2 SVGIG (reference sequence). This CDR3 contains 15 residues. The CDR3 nucleotides read TGTGCCTGGAGTGTATTTGGGGCGATATTGAATGGCTACACCTTC. Translating gives CAWSVFGAILNGYTF.

The J gene is TRBJ1-4, the V gene TRBV28; TRBD1 aligns across 10 bases. Germline assignment: CDR1 MDHEN and CDR2 SYDVKM. The ends lost 4 bases at V and 7 bases at J; junction bases unmatched: 9. The CDR3 totals 16 residues. The CDR3 DNA is TGTGCCAGCAGTTCTCCCCCGACAGGGGGCGGTGAAAAACTGTTTTTT. It translates to CASSSPPTGGGEKLFF.

This clone was seen only a few times. The rearrangement uses TRBV4-2 and TRBJ1-2, with D perhaps TRBD1 (5 bases). The CDR3 loop spans 15 amino acids. Germline CDR1 is LGHNA and CDR2 is YNFKEQ. Trimming left V 4 bases short and J 6 bases short, with 18 bases between. The CDR3 DNA reads as TGTGCCAGCAGCCCAAATCCAGGGCGAAATGATGGCTACACCTTC. This codes for CASSPNPGRNDGYTF.

The rearrangement links TRBV5-1 to TRBJ1-2; possible D gene TRBD1, 6 bases. Germline V gene lookup returns CDR1 SGHRS and CDR2 YFSETQ. This CDR3 has 14 amino acids. Trimming took 0 bases from V and 3 from J, leaving 9 bases between them. The chain's CDR3 is CASSLGTDHYGYTF. As DNA, the CDR3 is TGCGCCAGCAGCTTGGGGACAGATCACTATGGCTACACCTTC.

V is TRBV2 and J is TRBJ1-4; 12 nucleotides line up with TRBD1. After removal of 11 bases from V and 13 bases from J, the junction contained 17 bases not matched to a gene. This CDR3 is 15 amino acids long. Germline CDR1 SNHLY, CDR2 FYNNEI. DNA of the CDR3: TGTGCCTGCGATAATCCGGGACAGGGGGCAGGAAGACTGTTTTTT. Encoded protein: CACDNPGQGAGRLFF. Drawing the rest from reference TRBV2 and TRBJ1-4, the complete variable domain is EPEVTQTPSHQVTQMGQEVILRCVPISNHLYFYWYRQILGQKVEFLVSFYNNEISEKSEIFDDQFSVERPDGSNFTLKIRSTKLEDSAMYFCACDNPGQGAGRLFFGSGTQLSVL.

This rearrangement joins TRBV10-2 to TRBJ1-2; TRBD1 might be the D (5 bases). The CDR3 runs to 13 residues. Germline loops: CDR1 WSHSY, CDR2 SAAADI. Trimming took 3 bases from V and 6 from J, leaving 11 bases between them. CDR3 sequence reads: CASSDMGGNGYTF. CDR3 nucleotides: TGCGCCAGCAGTGACATGGGGGGGAATGGCTACACCTTC.

CDR3 coding DNA: TGTGCCAGCTCACCTGGACTCGTACAAGAGACCCAGTACTTC. Amino acid sequence: CASSPGLVQETQYF. This chain joins TRBV18 and TRBJ2-5; D might be TRBD2 (5 bases). Germline V gives CDR1 KGHSH, CDR2 LQKENI. The CDR3 is made up of 14 amino acids. The V and J ends lost 3 bases and 2 bases respectively, with 10 bases between them.

The rearrangement links TRBV18 to TRBJ2-3; D is possibly TRBD1 (6 bases). Per the germline V gene, CDR1 is KGHSH and CDR2 is LQKENI. Trimming took 3 bases from V and 0 from J, leaving 13 bases between them. The CDR3 length is 16 residues. CDR3 region: CASSPQTGGSTDTQYF. For the CDR3, the DNA is TGTGCCAGCTCACCTCAGACAGGTGGTAGCACAGATACGCAGTATTTT.

This clone was counted only a few times. The chain uses TRBV10-3 and TRBJ2-7; 7 bases match TRBD1. Germline assignment: CDR1 ENHRY and CDR2 SYGVKD. The CDR3 contains 11 residues. V trimming: 11 bases; J trimming: 6 bases; junction bases outside the gene matches: 7. The CDR3 loop reads CAANSGGEQYF. The CDR3 DNA is TGTGCCGCAAACTCAGGGGGCGAGCAGTACTTC.

The chain combines TRBV7-8 with TRBJ2-1, with unresolved D. The CDR3 runs to 15 residues. Germline V gene sequence: CDR1 SGHVS, CDR2 FQNEAQ. Trimming left V 5 bases short and J 5 bases short, with 16 bases between. For the CDR3, the DNA is TGTGCCAGCAGCCCCGGTATAGTTGGGGACAATGAGCAGTTCTTC. Its translation: CASSPGIVGDNEQFF.

This sequence joins TRBV12-3 or TRBV12-4 and TRBJ2-5; no clear D. Trimming stripped 3 bases from V and 7 bases from J, with 12 bases between. The CDR3 runs 13 residues. CDR3 DNA sequence: TGTGCCAGCAGTTTGGGCCTAAAAGGGACCCAGTACTTC. Encoded protein: CASSLGLKGTQYF.

The chain employs TRBV6-5 and TRBJ2-1; D not certain. Germline V CDR1 and CDR2: MNHEY, SVGAGI. The V and J ends lost 0 bases and 9 bases respectively, with 6 bases between them. The CDR3 sequence is 12 residues long. CDR3 DNA sequence: TGTGCCAGCAGTTACTCAGGTGGTGAGCAGTTCTTC. Protein sequence: CASSYSGGEQFF.